The TCR beta chain under discussion was sequenced for a study of post-analysis software for immune sequencing data. Whole-study context: Recorded disease courses covered relapsing-remitting, secondary progressive and progressive-relapsing multiple sclerosis. Some patients had no subtype annotation. Study outcomes and limitations: Several TRBV segments occurring more often in patients than controls included TRBV5-6, TRBV5-1 and TRBV20-1. Same-batch samples co-clustered strongly by F measure. For normalized Chao1 diversity, multiple sclerosis patients scored significantly lower than controls did.

Researchers reported that TCR beta cDNA libraries carried unique molecular identifiers. Each batch of roughly 0.95 to 10 million T cells produced roughly 450,000 cDNA molecules. A single record per CDR3 protein comes from TCRdb applying MiXCR to the PCR reads. The table includes hundreds of thousands of distinct CDR3 sequences, around 47% detected once. On this clonotype itself: Its antigen remains unidentified.

With 6 bases removed from V and 4 bases from J, the gap between germline ends came to 6 bases. The CDR3 runs to 11 residues. This chain connects TRBV12-3 or TRBV12-4 to TRBJ1-2; D unresolved. What was sequenced was blood. The sequence derives from a girl between 10 and 17 years old with multiple sclerosis. CDR3 nucleotides: TGTGCCAGCAGCTACTTCTATGGCTACACCTTC. Protein product: CASSYFYGYTF.